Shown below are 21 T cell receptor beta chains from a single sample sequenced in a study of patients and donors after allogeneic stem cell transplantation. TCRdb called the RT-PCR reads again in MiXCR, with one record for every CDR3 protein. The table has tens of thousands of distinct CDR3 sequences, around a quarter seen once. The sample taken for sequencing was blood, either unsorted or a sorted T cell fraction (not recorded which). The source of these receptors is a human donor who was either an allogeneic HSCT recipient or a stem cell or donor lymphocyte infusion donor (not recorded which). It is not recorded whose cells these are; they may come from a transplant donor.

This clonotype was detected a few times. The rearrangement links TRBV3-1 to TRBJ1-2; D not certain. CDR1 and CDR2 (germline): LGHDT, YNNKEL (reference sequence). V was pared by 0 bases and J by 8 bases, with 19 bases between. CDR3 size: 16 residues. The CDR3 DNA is TGTGCCAGCAGCCAAGACGTGAGGTCACTCGCTGGGGGCTACACCTTC. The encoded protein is CASSQDVRSLAGGYTF.

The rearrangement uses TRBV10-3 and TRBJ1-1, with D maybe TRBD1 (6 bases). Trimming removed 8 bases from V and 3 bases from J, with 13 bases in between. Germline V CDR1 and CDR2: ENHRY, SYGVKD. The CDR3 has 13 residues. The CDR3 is CAIGRQEDTEAFF. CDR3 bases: TGTGCCATCGGGAGACAGGAGGACACTGAAGCTTTCTTT.

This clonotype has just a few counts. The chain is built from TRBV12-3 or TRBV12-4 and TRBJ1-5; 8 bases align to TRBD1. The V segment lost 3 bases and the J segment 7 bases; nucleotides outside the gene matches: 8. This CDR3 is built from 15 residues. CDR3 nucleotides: TGTGCCAGCAGTTTGGACAGGGCAAGGGGGCAGCCCCAGCATTTT. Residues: CASSLDRARGQPQHF.

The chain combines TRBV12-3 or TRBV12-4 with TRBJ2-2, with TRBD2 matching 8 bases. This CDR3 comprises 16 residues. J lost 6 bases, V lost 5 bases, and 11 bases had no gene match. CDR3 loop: CASSTPLAEIPGELFF. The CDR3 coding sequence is TGTGCCAGCAGTACACCACTAGCGGAGATACCCGGGGAGCTGTTTTTT.

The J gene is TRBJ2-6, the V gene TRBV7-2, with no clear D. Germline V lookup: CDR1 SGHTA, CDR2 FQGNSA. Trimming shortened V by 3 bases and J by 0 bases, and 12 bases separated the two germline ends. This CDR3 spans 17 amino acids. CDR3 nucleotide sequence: TGTGCCAGCAGCTTTGAACCCTGGCTCTCTGGGGCCAACGTCCTGACTTTC. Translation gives CASSFEPWLSGANVLTF.

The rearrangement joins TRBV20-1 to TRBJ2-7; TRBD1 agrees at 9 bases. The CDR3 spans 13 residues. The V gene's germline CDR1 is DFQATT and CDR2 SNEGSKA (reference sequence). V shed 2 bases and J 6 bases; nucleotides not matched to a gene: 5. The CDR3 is CSARPTGGGEQYF. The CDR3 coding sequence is TGCAGTGCTAGACCTACAGGGGGCGGCGAGCAGTACTTC.

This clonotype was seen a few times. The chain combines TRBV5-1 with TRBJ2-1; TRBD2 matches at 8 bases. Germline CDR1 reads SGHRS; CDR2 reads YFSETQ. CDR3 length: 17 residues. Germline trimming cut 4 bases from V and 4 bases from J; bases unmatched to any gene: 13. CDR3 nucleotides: TGCGCCAGCAGCCCGGAACGAGAGCGGGGGCAATACAATGAGCAGTTCTTC. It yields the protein CASSPERERGQYNEQFF. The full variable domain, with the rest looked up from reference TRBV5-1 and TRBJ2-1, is KAGVTQTPRYLIKTRGQQVTLSCSPISGHRSVSWYQQTPGQGLQFLFEYFSETQRNKGNFPGRFSGRQFSNSRSEMNVSTLELGDSALYLCASSPERERGQYNEQFFGPGTRLTVL.

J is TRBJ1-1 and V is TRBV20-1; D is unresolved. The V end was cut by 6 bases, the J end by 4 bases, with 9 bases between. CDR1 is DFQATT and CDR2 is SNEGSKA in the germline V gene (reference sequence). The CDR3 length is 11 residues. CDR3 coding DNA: TGCAGTGCCCTTTGGGGCACTGAAGCTTTCTTT. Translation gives CSALWGTEAFF.

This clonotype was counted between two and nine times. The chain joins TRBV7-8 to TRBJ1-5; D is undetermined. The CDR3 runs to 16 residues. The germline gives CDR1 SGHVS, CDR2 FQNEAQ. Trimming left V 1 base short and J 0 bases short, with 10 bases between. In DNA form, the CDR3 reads TGTGCCAGCAGCTTAGTAGGGCGGAATAGCAATCAGCCCCAGCATTTT. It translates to CASSLVGRNSNQPQHF.

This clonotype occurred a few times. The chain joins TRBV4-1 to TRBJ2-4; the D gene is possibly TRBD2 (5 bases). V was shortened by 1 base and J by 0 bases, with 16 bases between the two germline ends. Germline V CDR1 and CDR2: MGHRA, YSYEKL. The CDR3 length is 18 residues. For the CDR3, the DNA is TGCGCCAGCAGCCAAGTAGTCATAGGCAGCGGAGCCAAAAACATTCAGTACTTC. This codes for CASSQVVIGSGAKNIQYF.

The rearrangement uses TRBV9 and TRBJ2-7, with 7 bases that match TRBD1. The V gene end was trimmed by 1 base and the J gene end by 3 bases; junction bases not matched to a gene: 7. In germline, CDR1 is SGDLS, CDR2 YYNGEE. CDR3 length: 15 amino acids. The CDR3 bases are TGTGCCAGCAGCGTAAAAAGGGCAGGGGGCTACGAGCAGTACTTC. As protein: CASSVKRAGGYEQYF.

CDR3 nucleotide sequence: TGTGCCAGCAGTTTGCGTTCGGGGTTCCCTGAAGCTTTCTTT. This sequence encodes CASSLRSGFPEAFF. The V call is TRBV12-3 or TRBV12-4, the J call TRBJ1-1; D gene unclear. The CDR3 runs to 14 residues. V lost 3 bases and J lost 6, with 14 bases in between.

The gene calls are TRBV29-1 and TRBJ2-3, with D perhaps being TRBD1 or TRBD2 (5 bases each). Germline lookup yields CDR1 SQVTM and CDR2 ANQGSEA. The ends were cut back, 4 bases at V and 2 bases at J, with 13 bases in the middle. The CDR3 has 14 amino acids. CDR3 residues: CSVVPGTDTDTQYF. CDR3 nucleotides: TGCAGCGTTGTCCCAGGGACGGACACAGATACGCAGTATTTT.

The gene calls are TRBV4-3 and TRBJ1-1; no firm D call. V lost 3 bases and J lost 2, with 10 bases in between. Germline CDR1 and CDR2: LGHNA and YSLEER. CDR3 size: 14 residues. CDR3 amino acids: CASSHTPANTEAFF. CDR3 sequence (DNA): TGCGCCAGCAGCCACACACCCGCTAACACTGAAGCTTTCTTT.

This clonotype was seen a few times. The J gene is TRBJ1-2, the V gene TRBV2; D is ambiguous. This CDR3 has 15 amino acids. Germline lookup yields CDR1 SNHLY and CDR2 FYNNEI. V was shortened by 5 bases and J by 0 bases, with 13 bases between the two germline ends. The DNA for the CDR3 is TGTGCCAGCAGTCTGGACCGATCTTCTAACTATGGCTACACCTTC. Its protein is CASSLDRSSNYGYTF.

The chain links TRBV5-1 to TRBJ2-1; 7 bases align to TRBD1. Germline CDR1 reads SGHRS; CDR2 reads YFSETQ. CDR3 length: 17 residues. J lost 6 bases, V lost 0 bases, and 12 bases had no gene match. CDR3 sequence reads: CASSLVPRDSYSNEQFF. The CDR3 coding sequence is TGCGCCAGCAGCTTGGTTCCCCGGGACAGCTACTCCAATGAGCAGTTCTTC.

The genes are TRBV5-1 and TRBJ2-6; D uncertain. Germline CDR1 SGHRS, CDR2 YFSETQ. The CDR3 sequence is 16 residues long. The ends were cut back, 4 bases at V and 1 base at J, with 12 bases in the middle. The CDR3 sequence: CASSATRISGANVLTF. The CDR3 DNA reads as TGCGCCAGCAGCGCCACGAGGATTTCTGGGGCCAACGTCCTGACTTTC. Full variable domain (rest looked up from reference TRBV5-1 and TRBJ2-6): KAGVTQTPRYLIKTRGQQVTLSCSPISGHRSVSWYQQTPGQGLQFLFEYFSETQRNKGNFPGRFSGRQFSNSRSEMNVSTLELGDSALYLCASSATRISGANVLTFGAGSRLTVL.

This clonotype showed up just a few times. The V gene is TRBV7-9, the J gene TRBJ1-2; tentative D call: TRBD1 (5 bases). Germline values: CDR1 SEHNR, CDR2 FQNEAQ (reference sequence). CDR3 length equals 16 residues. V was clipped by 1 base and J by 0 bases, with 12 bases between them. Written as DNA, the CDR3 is TGTGCCAGCAGCTTAGGAGGGTCAGGGCCTAACTATGGCTACACCTTC. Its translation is CASSLGGSGPNYGYTF. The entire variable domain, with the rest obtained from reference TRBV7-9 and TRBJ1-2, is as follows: DTGVSQNPRHKITKRGQNVTFRCDPISEHNRLYWYRQTLGQGPEFLTYFQNEAQLEKSRLLSDRFSAERPKGSFSTLEIQRTEQGDSAMYLCASSLGGSGPNYGYTFGSGTRLTVV.

The CDR3 nucleotides are TGCGCCAGCAGCTTGGGAGAAACAGGGGTCGGGGAGCTGTTTTTT. Translation gives CASSLGETGVGELFF. This sequence joins TRBV5-1 and TRBJ2-2; 7 bases are a match to TRBD1. The CDR3 sequence is 15 residues long. Germline CDR1 and CDR2: SGHRS and YFSETQ. V was pared by 0 bases and J by 7 bases, with 6 bases of the junction left unmatched.

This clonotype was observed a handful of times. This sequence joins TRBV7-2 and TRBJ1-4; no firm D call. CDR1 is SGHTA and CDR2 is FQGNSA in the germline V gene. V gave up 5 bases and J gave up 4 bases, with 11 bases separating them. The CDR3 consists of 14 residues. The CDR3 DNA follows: TGTGCCAGCAGCGCCCGGGTTATTAATGAAAAACTGTTTTTT. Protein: CASSARVINEKLFF. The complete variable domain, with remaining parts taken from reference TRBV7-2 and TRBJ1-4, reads GAGVSQSPSNKVTEKGKDVELRCDPISGHTALYWYRQSLGQGLEFLIYFQGNSAPDKSGLPSDRFSAERTGGSVSTLTIQRTQQEDSAVYLCASSARVINEKLFFGSGTQLSVL.

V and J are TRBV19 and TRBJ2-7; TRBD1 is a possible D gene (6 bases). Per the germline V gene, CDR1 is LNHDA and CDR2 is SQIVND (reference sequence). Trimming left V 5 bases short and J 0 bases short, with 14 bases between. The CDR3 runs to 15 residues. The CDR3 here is CASSPHQGSSYEQYF. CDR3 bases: TGTGCCAGTAGTCCCCACCAGGGGAGCTCCTACGAGCAGTACTTC.